This entry describes one T cell receptor beta chain. The sample originates from a study of blood T cells in healthy people across ages. Germline V gene sequence: CDR1 MNHEY, CDR2 SMNVEV (reference sequence). V was shortened by 4 bases and J by 7 bases, with 16 bases between the two germline ends. The CDR3 extends over 14 amino acids. A J-beta primer mix and a sample-barcoded 5' primer were used in a second PCR of roughly 6 to 12 cycles. MiXCR was run by TCRdb on the 5' RACE reads, yielding one entry per CDR3 protein. Among some 1.6 million distinct CDR3 sequences listed, around 36% were seen once. The clonotype was recovered from a woman younger than 45 in good health. The material sequenced was blood. V is TRBV27 and J is TRBJ2-5, with a weak D call TRBD2 (6 bases). Written as DNA, the CDR3 is TGTGCCAGCAGTTCCCGGGACTCCTGGGGGACCCAGTACTTC. Translating gives CASSSRDSWGTQYF.